The entry that follows covers one T cell receptor beta chain sequence. What it binds is unknown. Compared with germline, one end of the junction differs, possibly owing to a read error. PCR used 60 Vbeta primers and 13 Jbeta primers. Data came from immunoSEQ multiplex PCR; TCRdb stores just in-frame clones and leaves some out. The table has about 88,000 clones, about nine tenths seen once. These data belong to a study of cytomegalovirus exposure and HLA in healthy donors. Notes on the study in general: Donors belonging to an Asian-associated ancestry cluster reportedly showed fewer N-insertions in productive TCRs than the roughly 670-donor mean, according to what a later analysis found. Earlier analysis found most TCR beta V segments productive about 87% or about 30% of the time.

The sequence came from a man between 18 and 29 years old in good health and CMV-seronegative. The sample was PBMCs.

CDR3 region: CSSRGRDRGRLLTNGYTF. Here the CDR3 DNA reads TGTTCCAGCAGAGGACGGGACAGGGGACGTCTACTTACGAATGGCTACACCTTC. The chain employs TRBV7-9 and TRBJ1-2, with 10 bases identical to TRBD1. In germline, CDR1 is SEHNR, CDR2 FQNEAQ (reference sequence). This CDR3 comprises 18 residues. Full variable domain (outside the CDR3, taken from reference TRBV7-9 and TRBJ1-2): DTGVSQNPRHKITKRGQNVTFRCDPISEHNRLYWYRQTLGQGPEFLTYFQNEAQLEKSRLLSDRFSAERPKGSFSTLEIQRTEQGDSAMYLCSSRGRDRGRLLTNGYTFGSGTRLTVV.